These 31 T cell receptor beta chains originate from one sample sequenced in a study of blood T cell repertoires in COVID-19 (dated by TCRdb to 2020 to 2022). Library preparation was by the immunoSEQ multiplex PCR assay. TCRdb retrieved this table from immuneACCESS and kept in-frame rearrangements only. Not all clones are present; in checked studies, unresolved V genes account for under half, and no reason is known for the remainder. This sample is represented by 150,000 to 200,000 clones; approximately 90% of them were singletons. The ten biggest clones cover 0.99% of the sample. Source material: peripheral blood. Receptors originate from a man aged 18 to 30 with acute or convalescent COVID-19.

The gene calls are TRBV19 and TRBJ1-1; 8 nucleotides agree with TRBD1. The CDR3 spans 15 residues. V shed 4 bases and J 7 bases; nucleotides not matched to a gene: 11. CDR1 is LNHDA and CDR2 is SQIVND in the germline V gene (reference sequence). CDR3 protein: CASSKGQGAMGEAFF. In nucleotides, the CDR3 is TGTGCCAGTAGTAAGGGGCAGGGGGCGATGGGTGAAGCTTTCTTT.

The gene calls are TRBV7-9 and TRBJ1-2, with 7 bases aligning to TRBD1. CDR3 length: 14 amino acids. In germline, CDR1 is SEHNR, CDR2 FQNEAQ (reference sequence). The J segment lost 8 bases and the V segment lost 6 bases, leaving 12 bases of the junction unmatched. The CDR3 DNA sequence: TGTGCCAGCAGTATAGGACAGGCCCGGCGGGGCTACACCTTC. Translation gives CASSIGQARRGYTF.

The chain has TRBV7-9 and TRBJ1-2; 8 bases are shared with TRBD1. This CDR3 is built from 13 residues. The trim removed 5 bases at V and 7 bases at J, leaving 6 bases unmatched. Germline lookup yields CDR1 SEHNR and CDR2 FQNEAQ (reference sequence). The CDR3 sequence is CASSTTGVGGYTF. The CDR3 bases are TGTGCCAGCAGCACGACAGGGGTTGGTGGCTACACCTTC.

This chain uses TRBV5-4 with TRBJ1-6, with D possibly matching TRBD1 (5 bases). V lost 4 bases and J lost 14, with 25 bases in between. Germline V gene data show CDR1 as SGHNT and CDR2 as YYREEE (reference sequence). The CDR3 has 16 residues. The CDR3 DNA is TGTGCCAGCAGCAAATTTATATGGGGCTCAAAAAAAACCCTCCACTTT. It encodes CASSKFIWGSKKTLHF.

The CDR3 bases are TGTGCCAGCAGCCGCCCGGGACAGGGCTATGGCTACACCTTC. It translates to CASSRPGQGYGYTF. The chain employs TRBV7-2 and TRBJ1-2; 9 positions agree with TRBD1. From germline, CDR1 is SGHTA and CDR2 FQGNSA. After removal of 5 bases from V and 4 bases from J, the junction contained 5 bases not matched to a gene. This CDR3 contains 14 residues.

The rearrangement joins TRBV19 to TRBJ2-7, with TRBD1 matching over 9 bases. Germline V gene sequence: CDR1 LNHDA, CDR2 SQIVND (reference sequence). The CDR3 is 17 amino acids. V lost 3 bases, J lost 4 bases, and 13 bases stayed unmatched. The chain's CDR3 is CASSMADAGQGSYEQYF. The CDR3 coding sequence is TGTGCCAGTAGTATGGCGGACGCGGGACAGGGTTCTTACGAGCAGTACTTC.

This sequence joins TRBV5-1 and TRBJ2-2, with D possibly TRBD1 on 5 matching bases. From germline, CDR1 is SGHRS and CDR2 YFSETQ. V was shortened by 4 bases and J by 6 bases, with 19 bases between the two germline ends. CDR3 length: 16 amino acids. CDR3 sequence: CASSPLPGLGAGELFF. In DNA form, the CDR3 reads TGCGCCAGCAGCCCCCTCCCGGGCCTAGGGGCCGGGGAGCTGTTTTTT.

V usage is TRBV25-1 and J usage is TRBJ1-4; D possibly corresponds to TRBD1 (5 bases). Trimming cost V 7 bases and J 8 bases, with 8 bases left between them. The CDR3 has 11 amino acids. Germline V lookup: CDR1 MGHDK, CDR2 SYGVNS. For the CDR3, the DNA is TGTGCCAGCAACGGGGGGGAAAAACTGTTTTTT. This sequence encodes CASNGGEKLFF.

The CDR3, as DNA: TGTGCCAGCAGCTTGGGACAGGGAGGAGGTACTGAAGCTTTCTTT. Residues: CASSLGQGGGTEAFF. V and J are TRBV7-6 and TRBJ1-1; 9 nucleotides match TRBD1. Germline CDR1 reads SGHVS; CDR2 reads FNYEAQ. The V segment lost 3 bases and the J segment 5 bases; nucleotides outside the gene matches: 7. This CDR3 comprises 15 residues.

V and J are TRBV6-5 and TRBJ2-3, with D unresolved. Germline CDR1 reads MNHEY; CDR2 reads SVGAGI. This CDR3 is 16 amino acids long. The V and J ends lost 0 bases and 1 base respectively, with 11 bases between them. CDR3 nucleotide sequence: TGTGCCAGCAGTTACTCCGGCGGTCTGGGCACAGATACGCAGTATTTT. Its protein product is CASSYSGGLGTDTQYF.

This chain uses TRBV6-6 with TRBJ2-1, with 11 bases identical to TRBD1. The J segment lost 5 bases and the V segment lost 8 bases, leaving 2 bases of the junction unmatched. CDR1 and CDR2 from the germline V gene are MNHNY and SVGAGI (reference sequence). The CDR3 spans 13 residues. The CDR3 reads CASRDRGDNEQFF. In DNA form, the CDR3 reads TGTGCCAGCCGGGACAGGGGGGACAATGAGCAGTTCTTC.

In nucleotides, the CDR3 is TGTGCCAGCGGCAGGGACACTGAAGCTTTCTTT. Its translation: CASGRDTEAFF. The chain couples TRBV6-5 to TRBJ1-1; perhaps TRBD1 as D (5 bases). This CDR3 is built from 11 residues. CDR1 and CDR2 from the germline V gene are MNHEY and SVGAGI. V dropped 8 bases and J dropped 3 bases, with 7 bases sitting between them.

The chain is built from TRBV27 and TRBJ2-7; TRBD2 is a possible D gene (5 bases). CDR1 is MNHEY and CDR2 is SMNVEV in the germline V gene (reference sequence). V was shortened by 2 bases and J by 0 bases, with 11 bases between the two germline ends. This CDR3 contains 15 residues. The CDR3 here is CASSLAGGLSYEQYF. CDR3 DNA sequence: TGTGCCAGCAGTTTAGCGGGCGGGCTCTCCTACGAGCAGTACTTC.

The V gene is TRBV7-6, the J gene TRBJ1-6; 9 bases line up with TRBD1. Losses at the gene ends were 5 bases for V and 5 bases for J; bases not matched to a gene: 7. There are 16 residues in the CDR3. The germline V gene has CDR1 SGHVS and CDR2 FNYEAQ. In nucleotides, the CDR3 is TGTGCCAGCAGCAACAGGGGGCGCGGCGATAATTCACCCCTCCACTTT. It encodes CASSNRGRGDNSPLHF.

DNA for the CDR3: TGTGCCAGCAGCCTTACAGGTAGAGGGACCCAGTACTTC. Residues: CASSLTGRGTQYF. The genes are TRBV28 and TRBJ2-5; D possibly corresponds to TRBD1 (5 bases). Deletions cut 6 bases from V and 7 bases from J, with 15 bases between. Germline V gene sequence: CDR1 MDHEN, CDR2 SYDVKM. This CDR3 has 13 amino acids.

This chain links TRBV6-5 with TRBJ1-1; 12 bases fit TRBD1. V shed 6 bases and J 7 bases; nucleotides not matched to a gene: 9. Germline-derived CDR1 and CDR2 are MNHEY and SVGAGI. The CDR3 extends over 15 amino acids. CDR3 region: CASRIGTGGEIEAFF. In nucleotides, the CDR3 is TGTGCCAGCAGGATAGGGACAGGGGGCGAGATTGAAGCTTTCTTT.

The chain recombines TRBV5-8 with TRBJ2-1; 11 bases map to TRBD1. V dropped 4 bases and J dropped 9; count of bases not matched to a gene: 6. The CDR3 extends over 14 amino acids. Germline V gene sequence: CDR1 SGHTS, CDR2 YDEGEE. The DNA for the CDR3 is TGTGCCAGCAGCCTAAGGGACAGGGGGTTTGAGCAGTTCTTC. Amino acid sequence: CASSLRDRGFEQFF.

J is TRBJ2-1 and V is TRBV6-2 or TRBV6-3; D is possibly TRBD1 (5 bases). This CDR3 is 15 amino acids long. Germline V gives CDR1 MNHEY, CDR2 SVGEGT. V gave up 4 bases and J gave up 1 base, with 11 bases separating them. CDR3 protein: CASSSGQVSYNEQFF. The CDR3 region has the DNA TGTGCCAGCAGTTCAGGGCAGGTTTCCTACAATGAGCAGTTCTTC.

CDR3: CASSQPSRGGSYGYTF. The CDR3 DNA reads TGTGCCAGCAGCCAACCCTCAAGGGGGGGGAGCTATGGCTACACCTTC. The chain combines TRBV14 with TRBJ1-2, with TRBD1 as a possible D gene (6 bases). V was pared by 2 bases and J by 4 bases, with 17 bases between. CDR1 is SGHDN, CDR2 FVKESK, per germline. The CDR3 extends over 16 amino acids. The full variable domain, its missing parts supplied by reference TRBV14 and TRBJ1-2, is EAGVTQFPSHSVIEKGQTVTLRCDPISGHDNLYWYRRVMGKEIKFLLHFVKESKQDESGMPNNRFLAERTGGTYSTLKVQPAELEDSGVYFCASSQPSRGGSYGYTFGSGTRLTVV.

The table lists this clone with a count of one. This chain uses TRBV19 with TRBJ2-5; 10 nucleotides line up with TRBD1. The length of the CDR3 is 17 residues. CDR1 is LNHDA and CDR2 is SQIVND in the germline V gene (reference sequence). The V segment lost 0 bases and the J segment 3 bases; nucleotides outside the gene matches: 7. The CDR3 here is CASSIEPTGGMEETQYF. CDR3 bases: TGTGCCAGTAGTATAGAACCGACAGGGGGCATGGAAGAGACCCAGTACTTC.

This rearrangement joins TRBV7-9 to TRBJ2-7, with 8 nucleotides matching TRBD2. The trim removed 4 bases at V and 5 bases at J, leaving 13 bases unmatched. CDR3 length equals 16 residues. Germline CDR1 is SEHNR and CDR2 is FQNEAQ (reference sequence). The CDR3 loop reads CASSSETRRGEHEQYF. The DNA of the CDR3 is TGTGCCAGCAGCTCCGAGACGAGGCGGGGGGAGCACGAGCAGTACTTC.

V and J are TRBV7-9 and TRBJ2-7; D possibly corresponds to TRBD1 (7 bases). V dropped 5 bases and J dropped 2 bases, with 16 bases sitting between them. CDR3 length: 15 residues. CDR1 is SEHNR, CDR2 FQNEAQ, per germline (reference sequence). The CDR3 loop reads CASSHAGQLPYEQYF. The CDR3, as DNA: TGTGCCAGCAGCCATGCGGGACAGCTACCCTACGAGCAGTACTTC.

The chain recombines TRBV2 with TRBJ1-5; D not resolved. Trimming took off 3 bases at V and 0 bases at J, with 15 bases between the two ends. CDR3 length equals 17 residues. Germline assignment: CDR1 SNHLY and CDR2 FYNNEI. The CDR3 DNA is TGTGCCAGCAGTGAGAGGGTTGGAGAGTATAGCAATCAGCCCCAGCATTTT. Translation gives CASSERVGEYSNQPQHF.

The J gene is TRBJ2-2, the V gene TRBV25-1; weak D call: TRBD1 (7 bases). The germline V gene has CDR1 MGHDK and CDR2 SYGVNS. This CDR3 comprises 15 residues. V was shortened by 5 bases and J by 6 bases, with 16 bases between the two germline ends. CDR3 sequence (DNA): TGTGCCAGCAGTCGGTTTCAGGGGGGTGCCGGGGAGCTGTTTTTT. Translating gives CASSRFQGGAGELFF.

The chain recombines TRBV30 with TRBJ2-3; TRBD2 is a possible D gene (5 bases). Trimming shortened V by 0 bases and J by 3 bases, and 7 bases separated the two germline ends. This CDR3 is built from 13 residues. Germline loops: CDR1 GTSNPN, CDR2 SVGIG (reference sequence). CDR3 amino acids: CAWSVEGTDTQYF. The CDR3 DNA is TGTGCCTGGAGTGTAGAGGGAACAGATACGCAGTATTTT.

The chain is built from TRBV5-1 and TRBJ2-7; D ambiguous. The ends were cut back, 0 bases at V and 2 bases at J, with 6 bases in the middle. The CDR3 covers 13 residues. From germline, CDR1 is SGHRS and CDR2 YFSETQ. The CDR3 DNA reads TGCGCCAGCAGCTTGGACGTAGCCTACGAGCAGTACGTC. Protein sequence: CASSLDVAYEQYV.

This chain links TRBV18 with TRBJ1-2; 8 positions match TRBD1. CDR1 and CDR2 from the germline V gene are KGHSH and LQKENI. Germline trimming cut 2 bases from V and 0 bases from J; bases unmatched to any gene: 14. This CDR3 is 19 amino acids long. The CDR3 protein is CASSPDGGTGSLANYGYTF. CDR3 in DNA: TGTGCCAGCTCACCAGATGGTGGGACAGGTTCTCTAGCTAACTATGGCTACACCTTC.

The V call is TRBV30, the J call TRBJ1-1; no clear D gene. The V end was cut by 4 bases, the J end by 1 base, with 7 bases between. Germline V gene data show CDR1 as GTSNPN and CDR2 as SVGIG (reference sequence). This CDR3 has 12 residues. The CDR3: CAWMRQNTEAFF. The CDR3 region has the DNA TGTGCCTGGATGAGGCAGAACACTGAAGCTTTCTTT.

The chain has TRBV30 and TRBJ1-3; the D gene is possibly TRBD1 (5 bases). V was shortened by 4 bases and J by 4 bases, with 14 bases between the two germline ends. CDR1 and CDR2 from the germline V gene are GTSNPN and SVGIG (reference sequence). The length of the CDR3 is 14 residues. CDR3 in DNA: TGTGCCTGGAAAACCGGACAAGCCGGAAACACCATATATTTT. Residues: CAWKTGQAGNTIYF.

The chain recombines TRBV5-1 with TRBJ2-5; 7 bases map to TRBD1. CDR3 length: 15 amino acids. With V trimmed by 4 bases and J by 1 base, 7 bases remained unmatched. Germline values: CDR1 SGHRS, CDR2 YFSETQ. CDR3 protein: CASSQKTGSQETQYF. CDR3 nucleotides: TGCGCCAGCAGCCAGAAGACAGGGTCCCAAGAGACCCAGTACTTC. Full variable domain (rest looked up from reference TRBV5-1 and TRBJ2-5): KAGVTQTPRYLIKTRGQQVTLSCSPISGHRSVSWYQQTPGQGLQFLFEYFSETQRNKGNFPGRFSGRQFSNSRSEMNVSTLELGDSALYLCASSQKTGSQETQYFGPGTRLLVL.

This chain joins TRBV12-5 and TRBJ2-2; tentative D call: TRBD2 (6 bases). Trimming removed 5 bases at V and 7 bases at J, with 14 bases between. This CDR3 region has 14 residues. CDR1 is LGHNT and CDR2 is FRNRAP in the germline V gene. Here the CDR3 reads CASGPAGLIGELFF. CDR3 nucleotide sequence: TGTGCTAGTGGTCCCGCGGGACTGATCGGGGAGCTGTTTTTT.